Listed below are T cell receptor beta chains from one sample, sequenced in a study of blood T cells in healthy people across ages. TCRdb redid the calling of the 5' RACE reads with MiXCR, one entry per CDR3 protein. Of about 1.7 million distinct CDR3 sequences listed, roughly 30% were seen once; the top ten hold roughly 8.2%. Sequencing was performed on blood. The receptors come from a woman aged 25 to 39 in good health. The CDR3 runs from the conserved cysteine through the conserved F or W. D genes are given only for firm matches. Clone size is shown for a subset of rows, as once, few, many or a class of expanded clone.

TGCGCCAGCAGTCCCAGGACAGGGGGCACAGAGACCCAGTACTTC,CASSPRTGGTETQYF,TRBD1,TRBV10-1,few,TRBJ2-5
TGCAGTGCTAGAGCCCGGACGCGGACCCAGTACTTC,CSARARTRTQYF,.,TRBV20-1,few,TRBJ2-5
TGCGCCAACAGCCAAGATACAGGTAGCACTGAAGCTTTCTTT,CANSQDTGSTEAFF,.,TRBV4-3,.,TRBJ1-1
TGTGCCAGCAGCTTGTCGGTCAGGGCCACTGGCTACACCTTC,CASSLSVRATGYTF,.,TRBV7-6,.,TRBJ1-2
TGTGCCAGCAGCGCCGCCACAGATACGCAGTATTTT,CASSAATDTQYF,.,TRBV2,many,TRBJ2-3
TGTGCCACCAGCGAAGATAAAGCGGGGGGTAGGGACGGGGAGCTGTTTTTT,CATSEDKAGGRDGELFF,TRBD2,TRBV24-1,.,TRBJ2-2
TGTGCCAGCACCGCAGGGTTAAATGAGCAGTTCTTC,CASTAGLNEQFF,.,TRBV12-3/TRBV12-4,many,TRBJ2-1
TGTGCCAGCAGTTGGTTCCAGGAAAATTCACCCCTCCACTTT,CASSWFQENSPLHF,.,TRBV12-3/TRBV12-4,.,TRBJ1-6
TGTGCCAGCAGCCAAGATCTGGGTGGTAGGACAGGGGTGAGCTATGGCTACACCTTC,CASSQDLGGRTGVSYGYTF,TRBD1,TRBV3-1,.,TRBJ1-2
TGCAGTGCTAGTCCGGGGGGGCGCGCTAATGAAAAACTGTTTTTT,CSASPGGRANEKLFF,.,TRBV20-1,.,TRBJ1-4
TGCAGTGCTAGAAGTGGGACTGAGTACAATGAGCAGTACTTC,CSARSGTEYNEQYF,.,TRBV20-1,.,TRBJ2-7
TGCGCCAGCAGCCACCAACCCGGTGAAAACATTCAGTACTTC,CASSHQPGENIQYF,.,TRBV4-1,many,TRBJ2-4
TGTGCCAGCAGCTTGGCCGGTCAGGGCGGCAATCAGCCCCAGCATTTT,CASSLAGQGGNQPQHF,.,TRBV5-6,few,TRBJ1-5
TGTGCCAGCAGCTTAACCGCCCGGGGGTCCTACGAGCAGTACTTC,CASSLTARGSYEQYF,.,TRBV7-2,many,TRBJ2-7
TGTGCCAGCAGTTTAGGCGGCAGGTTCACAGATACGCAGTATTTT,CASSLGGRFTDTQYF,.,TRBV12-3/TRBV12-4,few,TRBJ2-3
TGTGCCAGTAGTATAGGGGCATCCTACGGGCAGTACTTC,CASSIGASYGQYF,.,TRBV19,.,TRBJ2-4
TGCGCCAGCAGCCCGGGGACCTACAATCAGCCCCAGCATTTT,CASSPGTYNQPQHF,.,TRBV5-1,.,TRBJ1-5
TGTGCCACCGGTGGGCAAACTAACTATGGCTACACCTTC,CATGGQTNYGYTF,.,TRBV7-2,few,TRBJ1-2
TGCGCCAGCAGCTTGACAGGGGGGGCCTATGGCTACACCTTC,CASSLTGGAYGYTF,TRBD1,TRBV5-1,many,TRBJ1-2
TGTGCTAGGGGGAGGGGCGATGAGACCCAGTACTTC,CARGRGDETQYF,TRBD2,TRBV12-5,few,TRBJ2-5
TGCAGCGTTGGTAGAATGAGCGACAATGAGCAGTTCTTC,CSVGRMSDNEQFF,.,TRBV29-1,few,TRBJ2-1
TGTGCCAGCAGTTACCCGGGTGGGTTAGCGGGAATCCACAATGAGCAGTACTTC,CASSYPGGLAGIHNEQYF,TRBD2,TRBV6-2/TRBV6-3,few,TRBJ2-7
TGCGCCGGCAGCTTGCAGGACTCAAGCTCCTACGAGCAGTACTTC,CAGSLQDSSSYEQYF,.,TRBV5-1,.,TRBJ2-7